Presented here are 5 T cell receptor beta chains from one specimen sequenced in a study of regulatory T cells in long-lasting Graves disease. Time point of the sample: newly diagnosed GD, antithyroid drugs for less than 3 months. RNA extracted from PBMCs served as the sequencing template. Construction of TCR beta libraries relied on iRepertoire HTBI primers and on Arm-PCR targeting CDR3 regions. TCRdb reprocessed the multiplex PCR reads with MiXCR, giving one entry per CDR3 protein. The sample yields a few hundred thousand distinct CDR3 sequences, 15% to 20% seen once. The sample also formed part of further work on T cells in Graves' hyperthyroidism and ophthalmopathy.

The specimen was peripheral blood mononuclear cells (PBMCs), collected at new diagnosis, from a patient treated with antithyroid drugs. These receptors all come from a woman under 30 with Graves disease.

The table lists this clonotype with many counts. V usage is TRBV2 and J usage is TRBJ2-2, with D tentatively TRBD1 or TRBD2 (5 bases each). The V end was cut by 4 bases, the J end by 4 bases, with 13 bases between. CDR3 length equals 15 residues. Germline CDR1 reads SNHLY; CDR2 reads FYNNEI. CDR3 region: CASSVGVRGTGELFF. The CDR3 DNA reads as TGTGCCAGCAGTGTGGGGGTTCGTGGCACCGGGGAGCTGTTTTTT.

This clonotype was recorded at least ten times. This chain uses TRBV6-1 with TRBJ1-5, with D maybe TRBD1 (5 bases). V was cut by 6 bases and J by 1 base, with 16 bases left in between. The CDR3 consists of 16 residues. CDR1 MNHNS and CDR2 SASEGT come from the germline V gene. The DNA of the CDR3 is TGTGCCAGCAGGGCCAGGGCAGGGCACAGCAATCAGCCCCAGCATTTT. It specifies CASRARAGHSNQPQHF.

This chain joins TRBV20-1 and TRBJ2-3, with TRBD2 identical over 9 bases. With V trimmed by 0 bases and J by 2 bases, 3 bases remained unmatched. Germline V gene lookup returns CDR1 DFQATT and CDR2 SNEGSKA (reference sequence). The CDR3 extends over 15 amino acids. The chain's CDR3 is CSAREAGGVTDTQYF. In DNA, the CDR3 is TGCAGTGCTAGAGAGGCGGGGGGGGTCACAGATACGCAGTATTTT.

The chain employs TRBV13 and TRBJ1-4; 7 bases are shared with TRBD1. The CDR3 length is 15 residues. The germline gives CDR1 PRHDT, CDR2 FYEKMQ (reference sequence). V shed 8 bases, J shed 9 bases, and the junction held 15 bases outside the gene matches. CDR3 sequence (DNA): TGTGCCAGCGGCCCAATTGACCCGGGACAGCAAAAACTGTTTTTT. This encodes CASGPIDPGQQKLFF.

The table lists this clonotype with many counts. The rearrangement joins TRBV2 to TRBJ2-1; 8 nucleotides agree with TRBD1. Trimming cost V 2 bases and J 6 bases; bases outside gene matches: 6. Germline values: CDR1 SNHLY, CDR2 FYNNEI. CDR3 size: 15 residues. The CDR3 reads CASSEQGAPLNEQFF. The CDR3 nucleotides read TGTGCCAGCAGTGAACAGGGGGCTCCTCTCAATGAGCAGTTCTTC.